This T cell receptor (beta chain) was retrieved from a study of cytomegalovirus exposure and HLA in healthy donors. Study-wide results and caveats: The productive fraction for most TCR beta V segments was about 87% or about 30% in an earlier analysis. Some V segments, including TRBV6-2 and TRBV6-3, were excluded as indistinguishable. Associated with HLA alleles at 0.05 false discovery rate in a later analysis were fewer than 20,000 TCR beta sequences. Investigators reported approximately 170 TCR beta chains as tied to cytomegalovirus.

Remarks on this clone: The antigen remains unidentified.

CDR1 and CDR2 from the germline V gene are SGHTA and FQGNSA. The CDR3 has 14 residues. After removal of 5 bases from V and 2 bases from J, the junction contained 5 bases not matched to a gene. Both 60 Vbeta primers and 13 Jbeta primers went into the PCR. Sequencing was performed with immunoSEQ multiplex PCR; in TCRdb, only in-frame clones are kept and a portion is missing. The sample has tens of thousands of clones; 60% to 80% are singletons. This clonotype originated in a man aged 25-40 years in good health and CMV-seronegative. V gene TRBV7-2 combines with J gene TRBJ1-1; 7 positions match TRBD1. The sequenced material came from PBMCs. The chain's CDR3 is CASSITGANTEAFF. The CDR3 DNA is TGTGCCAGCAGCATCACAGGGGCCAACACTGAAGCTTTCTTT.